A single sample gave rise to the 20 T cell receptor beta chains below, sequenced in a study of control samples from healthy donors and cancer patients. The protocol was immunoSEQ multiplex PCR, while the TCRdb copy is restricted to in-frame clones and leaves out a portion. The sample consists of under 70,000 clones, about nine tenths of them appearing once. The sample was PBMCs. The source is a woman between 50 and 59 years old with colorectal cancer.

This chain uses TRBV19 with TRBJ1-4; 8 bases agree with TRBD1. With V trimmed by 10 bases and J by 3 bases, 13 bases remained unmatched. The CDR3 runs 16 residues. Germline V lookup: CDR1 LNHDA, CDR2 SQIVND (reference sequence). The chain's CDR3 is CATRDRGMRSNEKLFF. For the CDR3, the DNA is TGTGCCACCCGAGACAGGGGAATGAGGTCTAATGAAAAACTGTTTTTT.

Only a few counts were recorded for this clone. The chain recombines TRBV6-5 with TRBJ1-6; no clear D. The CDR3 has 16 residues. The germline gives CDR1 MNHEY, CDR2 SVGAGI. V was cut by 2 bases and J by 7 bases, with 15 bases left in between. The chain's CDR3 is CASSYLDRVSNSPLHF. The CDR3 DNA reads as TGTGCCAGCAGTTACCTAGACCGGGTCAGCAATTCACCCCTCCACTTT.

The V and J genes are TRBV3-1 (or the pseudogene TRBV3-2) and TRBJ2-5, with TRBD2 identical over 11 bases. V lost 2 bases and J lost 6; bases outside the gene matches: 14. This CDR3 region has 18 residues. Germline-derived CDR1 and CDR2 are LGHDT and YNNKEL (reference sequence). CDR3 amino acids: CASSQRLAGWRSMQTQYF. The CDR3 bases are TGTGCCAGCAGCCAACGACTAGCGGGATGGAGGAGCATGCAGACCCAGTACTTC.

V gene TRBV18 combines with J gene TRBJ1-1; unclear D gene. This CDR3 is built from 13 residues. From germline, CDR1 is KGHSH and CDR2 LQKENI. V was shortened by 3 bases and J by 7 bases, with 12 bases between the two germline ends. The CDR3 here is CASSPSDTREAFF. As DNA, the CDR3 is TGTGCCAGCTCACCTTCCGACACCCGTGAAGCTTTCTTT.

The rearrangement uses TRBV19 and TRBJ1-1; D remains unclear. V lost 1 base and J lost 1, with 7 bases in between. The CDR3 is 14 residues long. CDR1 and CDR2 from the germline V gene are LNHDA and SQIVND (reference sequence). The CDR3 loop reads CASSIGKENTEAFF. The DNA for the CDR3 is TGTGCCAGTAGTATAGGGAAAGAGAACACTGAAGCTTTCTTT.

This clone was observed once. The rearrangement joins TRBV6-5 to TRBJ2-3, with D hard to call. Germline V gene lookup returns CDR1 MNHEY and CDR2 SVGAGI. Trimming left V 4 bases short and J 4 bases short, with 9 bases between. The CDR3 totals 13 residues. The chain's CDR3 is CASSSPLADTQYF. Written as DNA, the CDR3 is TGTGCCAGCAGTTCCCCCTTGGCAGATACGCAGTATTTT.

V is TRBV7-6 and J is TRBJ2-3; the match to TRBD2 covers 9 bases. The germline gives CDR1 SGHVS, CDR2 FNYEAQ. The CDR3 has 15 residues. Losses at the gene ends were 4 bases for V and 2 bases for J; bases not matched to a gene: 4. Here the CDR3 reads CASSSVAGATDTQYF. For the CDR3, the DNA is TGTGCCAGCAGCTCCGTAGCGGGAGCCACAGATACGCAGTATTTT.

This clone was observed a few times. The J gene is TRBJ2-3, the V gene TRBV18; TRBD2 is a possible D gene (6 bases). The V end was cut by 1 base, the J end by 8 bases, with 13 bases between. From germline, CDR1 is KGHSH and CDR2 LQKENI. The CDR3 loop spans 14 amino acids. The CDR3 protein is CASSPLPQGGTQYF. For the CDR3, the DNA is TGTGCCAGCTCACCACTACCTCAGGGAGGTACGCAGTATTTT. The whole variable domain, filled in from reference TRBV18 and TRBJ2-3, reads NAGVMQNPRHLVRRRGQEARLRCSPMKGHSHVYWYRQLPEEGLKFMVYLQKENIIDESGMPKERFSAEFPKEGPSILRIQQVVRGDSAAYFCASSPLPQGGTQYFGPGTRLTVL.

V usage is TRBV29-1 and J usage is TRBJ1-2; maybe TRBD1 (6 bases). The CDR3 extends over 12 amino acids. Germline V gives CDR1 SQVTM, CDR2 ANQGSEA. Trimming cost V 8 bases and J 7 bases, with 17 bases left between them. The CDR3 loop is CSTTTGSFGYTF. CDR3 nucleotides: TGCAGCACCACCACAGGGAGTTTTGGCTACACCTTC.

The V gene is TRBV7-3, the J gene TRBJ2-2; D may match TRBD1 or TRBD2 (6 bases each). In germline, CDR1 is SGHTA, CDR2 FQGTGA. CDR3 length: 19 amino acids. Trimming left V 3 bases short and J 3 bases short, with 23 bases between. CDR3 sequence: CASSLGGGGGMLDTGELFF. The CDR3 DNA reads as TGTGCCAGCAGCTTGGGAGGAGGAGGGGGTATGTTGGACACCGGGGAGCTGTTTTTT.

This chain joins TRBV7-2 and TRBJ2-1; D gene uncertain. V was trimmed by 5 bases and J by 3 bases, leaving 11 bases between them. The length of the CDR3 is 14 residues. Per the germline V gene, CDR1 is SGHTA and CDR2 is FQGNSA. As DNA, the CDR3 is TGTGCCAGCAGCCCTCCGCCGAGCTACAATGAGCAGTTCTTC. Translation gives CASSPPPSYNEQFF.

The chain carries TRBV7-2 and TRBJ1-5, with a possible D match to TRBD1 (5 bases). V was pared by 4 bases and J by 0 bases, with 10 bases between. Germline V gene sequence: CDR1 SGHTA, CDR2 FQGNSA. There are 15 residues in the CDR3. The CDR3, as DNA: TGTGCCAGCAGCTATGAGGGGTATAGCAATCAGCCCCAGCATTTT. This sequence encodes CASSYEGYSNQPQHF.

Turning to this clone: Germline is not matched at one junction end, which may reflect a read error. J is TRBJ2-7 and V is TRBV12-3 or TRBV12-4; the D gene is possibly TRBD2 (5 bases). The CDR3 is 13 residues long. The CDR3 here is CASSLAPWVVANF. For the CDR3, the DNA is TGTGCCAGCAGTTTAGCCCCGTGGGTTGTAGCGAACTTC.

The count of this clone is one. This chain links TRBV2 with TRBJ1-4, with a weak D call TRBD1 (5 bases). CDR1 is SNHLY, CDR2 FYNNEI, per germline. There are 14 residues in the CDR3. The V and J ends lost 8 bases and 8 bases respectively, with 18 bases between them. CDR3 DNA: TGTGCCAGCGGAACCGACAGAGGAGCGGAAAAACTGTTTTTT. This codes for CASGTDRGAEKLFF.

J is TRBJ1-3 and V is TRBV25-1; tentative D call: TRBD1 (6 bases). The CDR3 is 14 residues long. Germline V gene lookup returns CDR1 MGHDK and CDR2 SYGVNS. V was clipped by 4 bases and J by 4 bases, with 11 bases between them. The CDR3 sequence: CASSASTGGNTIYF. The DNA for the CDR3 is TGTGCCAGCAGTGCCTCGACAGGAGGAAACACCATATATTTT.

This clone appeared a few times. The J gene is TRBJ2-5, the V gene TRBV6-6; D possibly corresponds to TRBD2 (6 bases). From germline, CDR1 is MNHNY and CDR2 SVGAGI (reference sequence). Trimming removed 8 bases at V and 7 bases at J, with 14 bases between. The CDR3 loop spans 12 amino acids. CDR3 coding DNA: TGTGCCAGCGGGGGGTTGGCGGGGACCCAGTACTTC. Amino acids: CASGGLAGTQYF.

The V and J genes are TRBV5-8 and TRBJ2-7; perhaps D is TRBD1 or TRBD2 (5 bases each). CDR1 and CDR2 from the germline V gene are SGHTS and YDEGEE. This CDR3 region has 14 residues. V gave up 0 bases and J gave up 4 bases, with 11 bases separating them. CDR3 loop: CASSLGDRGYEQYF. In DNA form, the CDR3 reads TGTGCCAGCAGCTTGGGGGACCGAGGGTACGAGCAGTACTTC.

This chain links TRBV9 with TRBJ2-5, with D possibly matching TRBD1 (5 bases). V shed 2 bases and J shed 1 base, with 12 bases lying between them. The length of the CDR3 is 15 residues. The germline gives CDR1 SGDLS, CDR2 YYNGEE. Here the CDR3 reads CASSVSQGIQETQYF. The CDR3 region has the DNA TGTGCCAGCAGCGTGAGTCAGGGTATCCAAGAGACCCAGTACTTC.

The rearrangement uses TRBV2 and TRBJ2-3; D might be TRBD1 (6 bases). The CDR3 has 14 amino acids. V gave up 8 bases and J gave up 1 base, with 13 bases separating them. Germline V gene sequence: CDR1 SNHLY, CDR2 FYNNEI. The DNA for the CDR3 is TGTGCCAGCCACCGGGACATCCGCACAGATACGCAGTATTTT. It translates to CASHRDIRTDTQYF.

The chain couples TRBV5-1 to TRBJ2-1; tentatively, D is TRBD2 (6 bases). The V end lost 0 bases, the J end lost 8 bases, and 12 bases lay between the germline ends. Germline V lookup: CDR1 SGHRS, CDR2 YFSETQ. The CDR3 runs 14 residues. The DNA for the CDR3 is TGCGCCAGCAGCTTGGGTGTTAGCGGCGATGAGCAGTTCTTC. It codes for CASSLGVSGDEQFF.